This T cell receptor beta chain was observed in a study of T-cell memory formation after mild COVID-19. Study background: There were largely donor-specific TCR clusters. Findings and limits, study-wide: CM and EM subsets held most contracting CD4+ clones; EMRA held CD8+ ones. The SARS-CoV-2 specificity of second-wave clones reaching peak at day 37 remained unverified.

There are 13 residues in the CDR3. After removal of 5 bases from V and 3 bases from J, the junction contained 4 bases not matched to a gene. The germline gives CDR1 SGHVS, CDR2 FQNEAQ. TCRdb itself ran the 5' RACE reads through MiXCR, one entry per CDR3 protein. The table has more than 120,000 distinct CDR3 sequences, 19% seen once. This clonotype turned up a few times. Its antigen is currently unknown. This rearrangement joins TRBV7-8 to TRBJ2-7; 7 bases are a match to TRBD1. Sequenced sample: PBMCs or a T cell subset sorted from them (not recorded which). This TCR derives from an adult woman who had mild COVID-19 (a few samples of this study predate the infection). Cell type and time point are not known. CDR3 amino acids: CASSADRDYEQYF. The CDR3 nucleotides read TGTGCCAGCAGCGCCGACAGGGACTACGAGCAGTACTTC.